This T cell receptor (beta chain) was profiled in a study of CD8+CD57+ T cells in acquired aplastic anemia. About the study: CD4+ and CD8+ cells, once sorted, gave DNA averaging roughly 3 ug.

The V gene lost 5 bases and the J gene lost 2 bases, with 19 bases spanning the gap. This CDR3 has 17 residues. Germline CDR1 reads SGHTA; CDR2 reads FQGNSA. TCR beta VDJ and CDR3 profiles were obtained from a genomic DNA template. One entry per CDR3 protein, called by TCRdb with MiXCR from the reads. This table has about 420,000 distinct CDR3 sequences, roughly 68% appearing once. The material sequenced was sorted CD4+, CD8+, or CD8+CD57+ T cells (not recorded which) from PBMCs. The source is a human donor in good health, serving as a control. This rearrangement joins TRBV7-2 to TRBJ2-1; D possibly uses TRBD1 or TRBD2 (5 bases each). CDR3 nucleotides: TGTGCCAGCAGCCTGAGACTACCGGGGCGAACCTACAATGAGCAGTTCTTC. Translated: CASSLRLPGRTYNEQFF.